The T cell receptor beta chain under discussion was sequenced for a study of CD8+CD57+ T cells in acquired aplastic anemia. Background on the study: Yields of DNA that came from sorted CD4+ and CD8+ cells averaged about 2.9 ug. An average of approximately 11 million reads for CD4+ cells was obtained from healthy donors.

V was pared by 5 bases and J by 14 bases, with 18 bases between. Germline lookup yields CDR1 SGHTA and CDR2 FQGTGA. The length of the CDR3 is 12 residues. This clonotype appeared a single time. Its specificity is unknown. Study results and limitations: In CD8+ cells, Simpson's diversity showed no significant difference between patients and controls. Roughly 31 CD8+ CDR3 sequences occurred in both the patients and the controls.

Using genomic DNA as the template, TCR beta VDJ and CDR3 profiling was carried out. MiXCR was run by TCRdb on the reads, yielding one entry per CDR3 protein. The sample has some 410,000 distinct CDR3 sequences, 60% to 80% seen once. The source material was sorted CD4+, CD8+, or CD8+CD57+ T cells (not recorded which) from PBMCs. This TCR was sampled from a human donor in good health, serving as a control. The chain recombines TRBV7-3 with TRBJ1-2; D unclear. The CDR3 protein is CASSLEPGGWTF. Here the CDR3 DNA reads TGTGCCAGCAGCCTAGAACCAGGTGGCTGGACCTTC.